This TCR beta chain was recorded in a study of CD8 T cells in Susac syndrome. The authors negatively isolated CD8+ and CD4+ T cells and FACS-enriched TEMRA cells. Germline CDR1 reads MRHNA; CDR2 reads SNTAGT. V shed 3 bases and J 2 bases; nucleotides not matched to a gene: 2. The CDR3 is 14 amino acids. After extraction with the RNeasy kit, roughly 0.45 to 1 ug of the RNA was reverse transcribed using random hexamers. TCRdb redid the calling of the immunoSEQ multiplex PCR reads with MiXCR, one entry per CDR3 protein. The sample has around 25,000 distinct CDR3 sequences, 93% seen once. The chain uses TRBV6-4 and TRBJ2-3, with 7 bases that match TRBD2. The TCR was taken from a human donor with Susac syndrome. Sample: CD8+ T cells from PBMCs. CDR3 region: CASSERGSTDTQYF. CDR3 in DNA: TGTGCCAGCAGTGAGCGGGGGTCCACAGATACGCAGTATTTT.